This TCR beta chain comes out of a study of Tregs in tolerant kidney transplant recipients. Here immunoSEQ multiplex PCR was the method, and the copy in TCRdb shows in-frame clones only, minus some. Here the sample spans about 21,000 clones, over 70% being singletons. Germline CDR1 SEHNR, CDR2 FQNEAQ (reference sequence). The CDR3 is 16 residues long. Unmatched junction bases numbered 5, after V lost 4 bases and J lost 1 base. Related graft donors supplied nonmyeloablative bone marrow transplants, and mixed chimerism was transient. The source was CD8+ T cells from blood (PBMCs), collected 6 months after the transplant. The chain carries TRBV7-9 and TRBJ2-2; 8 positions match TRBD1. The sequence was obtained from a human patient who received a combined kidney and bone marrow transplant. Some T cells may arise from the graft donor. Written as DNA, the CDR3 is TGTGCCAGCAGCTCGAGAGGGACAGGGAACACCGGGGAGCTGTTTTTT. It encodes CASSSRGTGNTGELFF.